This TCR beta chain was sequenced in a study of tumor and adjacent non-tumor tissue in lung cancer. For the study at large: Aged roughly 31 to 76 years, patients included nine to ten men and a handful of women with stage I to III disease.

This sample's RNA came from whole unsorted tissue. This non-tumor lung sample came from over 3 cm beyond the tumor edge. TCRbeta libraries were built with three rounds of nested PCR, modified from ARM-PCR. Each CDR3 protein is one row after TCRdb ran MiXCR on the multiplex PCR reads. Of about 100,000 distinct CDR3 sequences in the sample, approximately 60% were seen once. Regarding the study as a whole: Patients with more diverse tumor TCRs had worse survival.

CDR1 and CDR2 (germline): MNHEY, SVGEGT. J was trimmed by 6 bases and V by 5 bases; bases with no gene match: 11. This CDR3 is built from 15 residues. Turning to this clonotype: No antigen is known for it. This may arise from a read error, as a much more abundant clone is one base away.

The origin of this receptor is a man under 40 with non-small cell lung cancer. The chain joins TRBV6-2 or TRBV6-3 to TRBJ2-7, with 9 bases fitting TRBD1. The specimen sequenced was distant non-tumor lung tissue. As DNA, the CDR3 is TGTGCCAGCAGTCACCAGACAGGGGGGACCTGCGAGCAGTACTTC. Its translation: CASSHQTGGTCEQYF.